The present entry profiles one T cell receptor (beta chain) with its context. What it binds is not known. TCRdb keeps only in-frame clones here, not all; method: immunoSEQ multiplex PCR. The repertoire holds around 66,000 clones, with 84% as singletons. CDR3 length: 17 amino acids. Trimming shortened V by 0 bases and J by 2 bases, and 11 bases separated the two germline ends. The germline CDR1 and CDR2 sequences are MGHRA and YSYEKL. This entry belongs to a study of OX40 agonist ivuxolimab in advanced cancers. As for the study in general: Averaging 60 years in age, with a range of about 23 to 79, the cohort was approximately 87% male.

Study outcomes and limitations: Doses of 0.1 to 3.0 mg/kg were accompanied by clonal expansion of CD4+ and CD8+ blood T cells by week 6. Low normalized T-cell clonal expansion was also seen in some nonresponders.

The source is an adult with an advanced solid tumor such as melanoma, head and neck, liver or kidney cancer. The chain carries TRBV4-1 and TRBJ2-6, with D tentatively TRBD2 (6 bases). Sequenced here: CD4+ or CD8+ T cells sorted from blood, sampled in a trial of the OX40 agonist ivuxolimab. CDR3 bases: TGCGCCAGCAGCCAAGATCTAGAGCGGGCTGGGGCCAACGTCCTGACTTTC. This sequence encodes CASSQDLERAGANVLTF.